These T cell receptor beta chains were read from a single sample in a study of cytomegalovirus exposure and HLA in healthy donors. Profiling relied on immunoSEQ multiplex PCR, and the TCRdb table lists in-frame clones only, not all of them. The table lists over 150,000 clones, around three quarters of them singletons. Sequenced material: PBMCs. The origin of the receptors is a woman aged 50 to 60 in good health and CMV-seropositive. Both conserved end residues are part of each CDR3. The D gene is left open where the match is weak. Some rows mark clone size as missing; the rest say once, few, many or name a class of expanded clone.

-	TRBV19	TRBJ2-1	-	CASSIENQGYNEQFF	TGTGCCAGTAGTATTGAAAATCAGGGCTACAATGAGCAGTTCTTC
-	TRBV5-1	TRBJ2-1	-	CASSSAGVTHNEQFF	TGCGCCAGCAGCTCCGCAGGGGTAACTCACAATGAGCAGTTCTTC
TRBD1	TRBV28	TRBJ2-7	-	CANRGQGRYEQYF	TGTGCCAACCGAGGACAGGGCAGGTACGAGCAGTACTTC
TRBD1	TRBV19	TRBJ2-1	-	CASSIVTGLYNEQFF	TGTGCCAGTAGTATAGTGACAGGGCTCTACAATGAGCAGTTCTTC
-	TRBV7-2	TRBJ2-7	few	CASSFGSTTEQYF	TGTGCCAGCAGCTTCGGGTCTACAACCGAGCAGTACTTC
TRBD1	TRBV19	TRBJ2-3	-	CASSIGQGADTQYF	TGTGCCAGTAGTATTGGGCAGGGGGCAGATACGCAGTATTTT
TRBD1	TRBV29-1	TRBJ2-7	once	CSVGTNRGQGAYEQYF	TGCAGCGTTGGAACCAATCGGGGCCAGGGGGCCTACGAGCAGTACTTC
-	TRBV7-9	TRBJ1-1	-	CSSSPSNTEAFF	TGTTCCAGTAGCCCATCCAACACTGAAGCTTTCTTT
-	TRBV27	TRBJ2-7	-	CASRSRVALYEQYF	TGTGCCAGCAGGTCCAGGGTCGCCCTCTACGAGCAGTACTTC
TRBD1	TRBV28	TRBJ1-2	few	CASSPGGRNYGYTF	TGTGCCAGCAGTCCAGGGGGCAGGAACTATGGCTACACCTTC
TRBD1	TRBV6-1	TRBJ1-1	few	CASREGQGAITFF	TGTGCCAGCAGGGAAGGACAGGGGGCTATAACTTTCTTT
-	TRBV12-5	TRBJ2-7	-	CASGLIPGGQRGYEQYF	TGTGCTAGTGGTTTAATTCCCGGGGGACAGCGAGGCTACGAGCAGTACTTC
TRBD2	TRBV11-2	TRBJ2-1	-	CASSLDLAGGYNEQFF	TGTGCCAGCAGCTTAGATCTAGCGGGGGGGTACAATGAGCAGTTCTTC
TRBD2	TRBV6-1	TRBJ2-2	-	CASRRTRNTGELFF	TGTGCCAGCAGACGGACTAGAAACACCGGGGAGCTGTTTTTT